This TCR beta chain was identified during a study of blood T cell repertoires in COVID-19. Donors were grouped by their self-reported clinical history. Cohort 3 donors were reported recovered after two negative PCRs, clearance, or symptom resolution. V shed 5 bases and J 7 bases; nucleotides not matched to a gene: 4. The CDR3 sequence is 14 residues long. CDR1 SNHLY and CDR2 FYNNEI come from the germline V gene. Profiled with immunoSEQ multiplex PCR; TCRdb holds only in-frame clones, not every one. The data contain 490,000 or so clones, 88% of them singletons. The source material was PBMCs or T cells enriched from blood (not recorded which). V usage is TRBV2 and J usage is TRBJ2-1, with 11 nucleotides matching TRBD2. This TCR was sampled from a woman aged 55-70 years who had recovered from COVID-19. In nucleotides, the CDR3 is TGTGCCAGCAGTTCACTAGCGGGGGAGAATGAGCAGTTCTTC. Translated, it gives CASSSLAGENEQFF. Based on the CDR3 plus reference TRBV2 and TRBJ2-1, the full variable domain is EPEVTQTPSHQVTQMGQEVILRCVPISNHLYFYWYRQILGQKVEFLVSFYNNEISEKSEIFDDQFSVERPDGSNFTLKIRSTKLEDSAMYFCASSSLAGENEQFFGPGTRLTVL.